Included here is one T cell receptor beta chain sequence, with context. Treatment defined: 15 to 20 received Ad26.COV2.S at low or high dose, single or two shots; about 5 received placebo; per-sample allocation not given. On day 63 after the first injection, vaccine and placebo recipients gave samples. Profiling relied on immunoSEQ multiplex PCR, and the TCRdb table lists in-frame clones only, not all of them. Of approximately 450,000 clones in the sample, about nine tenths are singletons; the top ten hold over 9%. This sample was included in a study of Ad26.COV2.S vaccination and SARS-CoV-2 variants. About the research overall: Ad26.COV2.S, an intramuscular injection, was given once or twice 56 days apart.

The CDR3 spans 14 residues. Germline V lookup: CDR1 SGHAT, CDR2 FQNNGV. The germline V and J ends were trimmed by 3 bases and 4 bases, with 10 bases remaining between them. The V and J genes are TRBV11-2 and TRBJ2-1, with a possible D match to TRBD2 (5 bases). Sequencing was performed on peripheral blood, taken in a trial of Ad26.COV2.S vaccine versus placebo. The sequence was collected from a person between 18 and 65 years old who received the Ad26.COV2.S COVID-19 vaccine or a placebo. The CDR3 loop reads CASSFRGLYNEQFF. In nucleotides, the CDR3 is TGTGCCAGCAGCTTTCGAGGGTTGTACAATGAGCAGTTCTTC. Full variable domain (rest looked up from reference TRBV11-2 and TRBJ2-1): EAGVAQSPRYKIIEKRQSVAFWCNPISGHATLYWYQQILGQGPKLLIQFQNNGVVDDSQLPKDRFSAERLKGVDSTLKIQPAKLEDSAVYLCASSFRGLYNEQFFGPGTRLTVL.